This TCR beta chain was sequenced during a study of T-cell reconstitution after alpha-beta-depleted transplantation in children. This CDR3 contains 14 residues. Trimming left V 0 bases short and J 1 base short, with 6 bases between. Germline-derived CDR1 and CDR2 are SGHRS and YFSETQ. Construction of the TCRbeta library involved unique molecular identifiers. Each CDR3 protein gets one entry after TCRdb re-called the PCR reads with MiXCR. The sample consists of approximately 400,000 distinct CDR3 sequences, about a tenth of them appearing once. There are many counts of this clonotype. The chain has TRBV5-1 and TRBJ2-3, with D possibly being TRBD1 (5 bases). The sequencing here drew on PBMCs from the stem cell graft donor, taken from the stem cell graft. This TCR was sampled from a human donor who donated a stem cell graft to a child with acute myeloid leukemia. CDR3 sequence reads: CASSLARGTDTQYF. As DNA, the CDR3 is TGCGCCAGCAGCTTGGCCAGGGGCACAGATACGCAGTATTTT.